A selection of T cell receptor beta chains follows, all from one sample in a study of cytomegalovirus exposure and HLA in healthy donors. Measured with immunoSEQ multiplex PCR; TCRdb has only the in-frame clones, and not every one. Of about 150,000 clones listed, about 80% are singletons. Material for sequencing was PBMCs. Receptors originate from a woman aged 50 to 65 in good health and CMV-seropositive. Each CDR3 is given with its conserved first and last residue. The D gene is left open where the match is weak.

TRBD2,TRBV7-8,CATSRLAGANEQFF
-,TRBV25-1,CASLRSSGANVLTF
-,TRBV28,CASSLYRVDEQYF
-,TRBV9,CASSYRGGGSTDTQYF
-,TRBV4-3,CASSLSGGRAGYTF
-,TRBV9,CASSVDFGSSYNEQFF
TRBD1,TRBV19,CASLSPLQGTEAFF
-,TRBV19,CASSPLGAVQTDTQYF
TRBD1,TRBV7-9,CSSSPTGTGFRDTQYF
TRBD1,TRBV27,CASSLGTGGVEKLFF
-,TRBV7-2,CASSPNPTGYNTEAFF
-,TRBV6-6,CASSRQRNQPQHF
-,TRBV9,CASSLRDTASGNTIYF
TRBD1,TRBV5-4,CASRWDRATGELFF
-,TRBV27,CASSLSRAYEQYF
-,TRBV7-6,CASSNPLRVGATEAFF
TRBD2,TRBV19,CASSIVPPSGSYFVNEQFF
TRBD1,TRBV7-9,CSSPGGARGTGELFF
-,TRBV7-9,CSSSLVNTEAFF
-,TRBV4-3,CASRQIYRADNYGYTF